In its sample, the clone carrying this T cell receptor (beta chain) was seen a few times. Antigen specificity is unknown. This sample is drawn from a study of human T cells and chemical hapten exposure. In the study overall: DPC at 0.01% went onto the upper back in patch tests, read at 6 days.

Specified time point: pre-sensitization, week 0. Treatment reported: therapeutic diphenylcyclopropenone sensitization with weekly scalp DPC. Study-wide results and caveats: PT1 expanded TCR counts correlated positively with patch test score.

TCRdb reanalysed the RACE reads using MiXCR and keeps one entry per CDR3 protein. Here the sample spans approximately 100,000 distinct CDR3 sequences, 9.6% being singletons. This CDR3 region has 17 residues. CDR1 is MNHEY and CDR2 is SMNVEV in the germline V gene (reference sequence). The V segment lost 4 bases and the J segment 5 bases; nucleotides outside the gene matches: 10. The TCR was taken from a woman aged 40 to 50 with alopecia areata. Some clones in this sample may be carry-over from other donors' samples. Sequenced here: whole blood, sampled in connection with sensitization to the hapten diphenylcyclopropenone (DPC). The chain recombines TRBV27 with TRBJ1-6; 8 bases match TRBD1. The CDR3 sequence: CASSSPSRQGNNSPLHF. CDR3 DNA sequence: TGTGCCAGCAGTTCCCCCAGCCGACAGGGGAATAATTCACCCCTCCACTTT.